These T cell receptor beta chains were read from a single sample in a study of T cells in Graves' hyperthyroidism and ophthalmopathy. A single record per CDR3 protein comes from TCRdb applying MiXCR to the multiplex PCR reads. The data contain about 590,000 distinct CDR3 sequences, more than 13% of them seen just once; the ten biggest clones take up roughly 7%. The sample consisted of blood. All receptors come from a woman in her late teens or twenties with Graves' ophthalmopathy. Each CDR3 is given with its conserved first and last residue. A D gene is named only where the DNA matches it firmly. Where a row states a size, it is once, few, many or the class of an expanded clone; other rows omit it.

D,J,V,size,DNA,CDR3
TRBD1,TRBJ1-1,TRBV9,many,TGTGCCAGCAGCATATGGGACAGGGTAGACACTGAAGCTTTCTTT,CASSIWDRVDTEAFF
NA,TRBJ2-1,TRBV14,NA,TGTGCCAGCAGCCAAGATTTAGGGCAAGGAGCCTACAATGAGCAGTTCTTC,CASSQDLGQGAYNEQFF
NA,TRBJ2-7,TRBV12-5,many,TGTGCTAGTGGTTTGCTCAGGACAGCGGGCTACGAGCAGTACTTC,CASGLLRTAGYEQYF
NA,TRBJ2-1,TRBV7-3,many,TGTGCCAGCAGCTTAACGTTCAGGGACAATGAGCAGCTCTTC,CASSLTFRDNEQLF
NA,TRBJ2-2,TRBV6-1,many,TGTGCCAGCAGCCCGGGGGAGCGTAACACCGGGGAGCTGTTTTTT,CASSPGERNTGELFF
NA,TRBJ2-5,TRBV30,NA,TGTGCCTGGAGTGACCTACTACAAGAGACCCAGTACTTC,CAWSDLLQETQYF
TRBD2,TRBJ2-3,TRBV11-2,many,TGTGCCAGCAGCGCCTCGACTAGCCCAGATACGCAGTATTTT,CASSASTSPDTQYF
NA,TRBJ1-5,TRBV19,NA,TGTGCCAGTAGTATATCTTTTAATAGCAATCAGCCCCAGCATTTT,CASSISFNSNQPQHF
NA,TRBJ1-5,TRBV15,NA,TGTGCCACCAGCAGAGACAAGGGGCTAAATCAGCCCCAGCATTTT,CATSRDKGLNQPQHF
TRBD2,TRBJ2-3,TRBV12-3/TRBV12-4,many,TGTGCCAGCAGAGGGACTAGCGGACCGGGTAGCACAGATACGCAGTATTTT,CASRGTSGPGSTDTQYF
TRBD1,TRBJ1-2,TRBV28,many,TGTGCCAGCAGTAGGGGGCCCCAAGCCAACTATGGCTACACCTTC,CASSRGPQANYGYTF
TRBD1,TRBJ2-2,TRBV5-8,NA,TGTGCCAGCAGCTTACTACCCGGGACAGTCAACACCGGGGAGCTGTTTTTT,CASSLLPGTVNTGELFF
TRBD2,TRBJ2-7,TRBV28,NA,TGTGCCAGCAGGTCGACTAGCGGCTCCTACGAGCAGTACTTC,CASRSTSGSYEQYF
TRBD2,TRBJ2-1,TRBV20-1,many,TGCAGCCTAAACGGGAGGACTGCCGACAATGAGCAGTTCTTC,CSLNGRTADNEQFF
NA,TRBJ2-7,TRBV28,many,TGTGCCAGCAGTTCTGGATGGGACGAGCAGTACTTC,CASSSGWDEQYF
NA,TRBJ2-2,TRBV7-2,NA,TGTGCCAGCAGCTTTGGCCCGACGAGAATCACCGGGGAGCTGTTTTTT,CASSFGPTRITGELFF
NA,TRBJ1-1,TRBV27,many,TGTGCCAGCAATAAAAGGGGCGGGAGAATGAACACTGAAGCTTTCTTT,CASNKRGGRMNTEAFF
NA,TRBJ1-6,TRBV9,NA,TGTGCCAGCAGCGCTACAGGGATCAGGTCACCCCTCCACTTT,CASSATGIRSPLHF
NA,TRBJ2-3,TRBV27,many,TGTGCCAGCAGTTTTCGGCTCCCGGGGAGCACAGATACGCAGTATTTT,CASSFRLPGSTDTQYF
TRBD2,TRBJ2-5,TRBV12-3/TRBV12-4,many,TGTGCCAGCAGTTTAGTAGGCACTAGCGGGAGTCGGTGGCAAGAGACCCAGTACTTC,CASSLVGTSGSRWQETQYF
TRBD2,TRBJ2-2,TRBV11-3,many,TGTGCCAGCAGCTCGACCGGGACTAGTCCGGCCGGGGAGCTGTTTTTT,CASSSTGTSPAGELFF
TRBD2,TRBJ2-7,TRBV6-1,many,TGTGCCAGCAGGGGGATTTTTTGGCTAGCGGGAGGGTGGTCTTACGAGCAGTACTTC,CASRGIFWLAGGWSYEQYF
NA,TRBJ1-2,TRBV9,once,TGTGCCAGCAGCGCAGACAGGCACCCTTTCGATGGCTACACCTTC,CASSADRHPFDGYTF
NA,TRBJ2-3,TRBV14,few,TGTGCCAGCAGCGTACTAGCCTCCACGCAGTATTTT,CASSVLASTQYF